This record looks at one TCR beta chain sequence and its context. Its matching antigen is unknown. Looked up from germline, CDR1 is MNHEY and CDR2 is SVGAGI. The CDR3 consists of 13 residues. V lost 4 bases, J lost 3 bases, and 10 bases lay in between. Sample treatment: oral pan-JAK inhibitor, 5-10 mg twice daily. The data are from a study of CD8+ T cells in alopecia areata. Study in general: Severity scores in treated patients reflected the percentage of scalp affected.

General study results and limits: More clonal than normal scalp was lesional scalp, particularly alopecia totalis/universalis. With patients, TCR sharing proved less clear than in mice, a difference possibly related to HLA.

As the sequencing template, cDNA was produced by extracting RNA and reverse transcribing it. Repertoires were generated with immunoSEQ multiplex PCR, while TCRdb's copy carries only in-frame clones and drops some. The sample lists about 42,000 clones, roughly 65% occurring once. Specimen: CD8+ T cells sorted from blood, collected at week 4, from a patient treated with tofacitinib. The chain uses TRBV6-5 and TRBJ2-7, with D unclear. The sequence came from a human donor with alopecia areata. Here the CDR3 DNA reads TGTGCCAGCAGTTCCACGGGCTTCTACGAGCAGTACTTC. As protein: CASSSTGFYEQYF.